Listed here are 9 T cell receptor beta chains from one sample, sequenced in a study of CD4+ T cells in melanoma. Some clones are missing from TCRdb's copy, which holds only in-frame ones; the method was immunoSEQ multiplex PCR. The sample yields around 110,000 clones, around 92% seen once. The sample consisted of peripheral blood. The receptors derive from a human donor with melanoma.

The chain employs TRBV27 and TRBJ1-5; the D gene is possibly TRBD1 (6 bases). Germline V CDR1 and CDR2: MNHEY, SMNVEV (reference sequence). With 1 base removed from V and 4 bases from J, the gap between germline ends came to 11 bases. This CDR3 spans 15 amino acids. The CDR3 sequence is CASSLLGAANQPQHF. The DNA for the CDR3 is TGTGCCAGCAGTTTATTGGGGGCAGCGAATCAGCCCCAGCATTTT.

This sequence joins TRBV6-6 and TRBJ2-7; TRBD1 agrees at 7 bases. Germline trimming cut 6 bases from V and 4 bases from J; bases unmatched to any gene: 6. The CDR3 is made up of 13 amino acids. Germline V gene lookup returns CDR1 MNHNY and CDR2 SVGAGI (reference sequence). The CDR3 region has the DNA TGTGCCAGCAGGCCGACAGGGAGATACGAGCAGTACTTC. This gives the protein CASRPTGRYEQYF.

As for this clone: The sample carries other DNA sequences with the same CDR3. The J gene is TRBJ2-5, the V gene TRBV7-3, with D possibly matching TRBD2 (6 bases). The CDR3 runs to 13 residues. Trimming removed 2 bases at V and 3 bases at J, with 7 bases between. Germline V lookup: CDR1 SGHTA, CDR2 FQGTGA. The CDR3 region has the DNA TGTGCCAGCAGCTTACGGAGGGAAGAGACCCAGTACTTC. Residues: CASSLRREETQYF.

This clone was counted a single time. The chain combines TRBV6-1 with TRBJ2-1; the D is unclear. The CDR3 is 12 amino acids. V was shortened by 4 bases and J by 6 bases, with 7 bases between the two germline ends. Germline V gene lookup returns CDR1 MNHNS and CDR2 SASEGT. The DNA of the CDR3 is TGTGCCAGCAGTGGTTATGGCAATGAGCAGTTCTTC. Translated, it gives CASSGYGNEQFF.

The CDR3 nucleotides read TGTGCCAGCAGTGTTGCGGGAGATACGCAGTATTTT. It encodes CASSVAGDTQYF. V is TRBV2 and J is TRBJ2-3; weak D call: TRBD2 (5 bases). V shed 4 bases and J shed 5 bases, with 7 bases lying between them. CDR1 and CDR2 (germline): SNHLY, FYNNEI. This CDR3 region has 12 residues.

This chain links TRBV5-1 with TRBJ2-7; maybe TRBD1 (5 bases). Trimming left V 0 bases short and J 6 bases short, with 7 bases between. The germline V gene encodes CDR1 SGHRS and CDR2 YFSETQ. CDR3 length: 12 residues. In nucleotides, the CDR3 is TGCGCCAGCAGCTTGGCAGGGTTCGAGCAGTACTTC. This sequence encodes CASSLAGFEQYF.

V gene TRBV7-6 combines with J gene TRBJ2-5; D may be TRBD1 (5 bases). Germline V gene data show CDR1 as SGHVS and CDR2 as FNYEAQ. The CDR3 is 14 residues long. V lost 5 bases to trimming and J lost 0 bases, with 10 bases between them. CDR3 nucleotides: TGTGCCAGCAGCGCGAACAGGTACCAAGAGACCCAGTACTTC. It is translated as CASSANRYQETQYF.

The chain is built from TRBV10-3 and TRBJ2-1; D is unresolved. The CDR3 is 15 residues long. Trimming left V 6 bases short and J 0 bases short, with 12 bases between. CDR1 and CDR2 (germline): ENHRY, SYGVKD. The CDR3 region has the DNA TGTGCCATCAGCGTAGGTTTCAGCTCCTACAATGAGCAGTTCTTC. It specifies CAISVGFSSYNEQFF.

The chain links TRBV11-2 to TRBJ2-1; possibly TRBD2 for D (6 bases). The CDR3 is made up of 13 amino acids. Trimming stripped 0 bases from V and 15 bases from J, with 15 bases between. Germline V gene sequence: CDR1 SGHAT, CDR2 FQNNGV. CDR3: CASSLDHRRGLFF. CDR3 coding DNA: TGTGCCAGCAGCTTAGATCATCGGCGGGGCCTGTTCTTC.